The 32 T cell receptor beta chains below all came from one sample that was sequenced in a study of cytomegalovirus exposure and HLA in healthy donors. PCR used 60 Vbeta primers and 13 Jbeta primers. Libraries were prepared by immunoSEQ multiplex PCR; TCRdb keeps only in-frame clonotypes and omits some of them. The sample records 200,000 to 300,000 clones, 78% being singletons. Material for sequencing was PBMCs. The origin of the receptors is a boy between 10 and 17 years old in good health and CMV-seronegative.

The chain has TRBV4-1 and TRBJ1-6, with D tentatively TRBD1 (5 bases). From germline, CDR1 is MGHRA and CDR2 YSYEKL. V shed 4 bases and J shed 3 bases, with 19 bases lying between them. The CDR3 extends over 18 amino acids. DNA for the CDR3: TGCGCCAGCAGCCTACGTGGGGGGTTAACGCTCTATAATTCACCCCTCCACTTT. Translation gives CASSLRGGLTLYNSPLHF.

The J gene is TRBJ1-2, the V gene TRBV11-2; 8 bases fit TRBD1. The ends lost 4 bases at V and 2 bases at J; junction bases unmatched: 12. Germline V gives CDR1 SGHAT, CDR2 FQNNGV. The CDR3 covers 17 residues. DNA of the CDR3: TGTGCCAGCAGCTCACCCCGCTGGAGACAGGGGAACTATGGCTACACCTTC. Amino acids: CASSSPRWRQGNYGYTF.

The chain couples TRBV6-1 to TRBJ1-2, with TRBD1 identical over 8 bases. The V gene end was trimmed by 3 bases and the J gene end by 7 bases; junction bases not matched to a gene: 10. The CDR3 has 15 residues. Germline V CDR1 and CDR2: MNHNS, SASEGT. In nucleotides, the CDR3 is TGTGCCAGCAGTGAGCCCCCGGACAGGGTGGGTGGCTACACCTTC. Translating gives CASSEPPDRVGGYTF.

In this sample, this clone turned up a few times. V and J are TRBV29-1 and TRBJ2-7; 7 bases align to TRBD1. This CDR3 has 13 amino acids. J was trimmed by 0 bases and V by 8 bases; bases with no gene match: 7. Germline CDR1 reads SQVTM; CDR2 reads ANQGSEA. This CDR3 reads CSTSRDSSYEQYF. The CDR3 DNA is TGCAGCACATCCCGGGACAGCTCCTACGAGCAGTACTTC.

This clone occurred a few times. The J gene is TRBJ2-3, the V gene TRBV6-4; 8 bases match TRBD2. V shed 4 bases and J 3 bases; nucleotides not matched to a gene: 3. CDR1 and CDR2 from the germline V gene are MRHNA and SNTAGT. CDR3 length: 14 residues. In DNA form, the CDR3 reads TGTGCCAGCAGTGTCGGGGGGGGGACAGATACGCAGTATTTT. It yields the protein CASSVGGGTDTQYF.

The rearrangement uses TRBV18 and TRBJ2-7; 8 nucleotides match TRBD1. V lost 0 bases and J lost 4; bases outside the gene matches: 11. This CDR3 comprises 17 residues. Germline-derived CDR1 and CDR2 are KGHSH and LQKENI. The CDR3 DNA follows: TGTGCCAGCTCACCACCTCCAAGGACAGGGTCGAGGTACGAGCAGTACTTC. It encodes CASSPPPRTGSRYEQYF.

The rearrangement links TRBV2 to TRBJ2-5; D may be TRBD2 (6 bases). The CDR3 length is 14 residues. The germline V gene encodes CDR1 SNHLY and CDR2 FYNNEI. V dropped 2 bases and J dropped 5 bases, with 12 bases sitting between them. CDR3 residues: CASSELLGGETQYF. In DNA, the CDR3 is TGTGCCAGCAGTGAACTTTTGGGAGGTGAGACCCAGTACTTC.

The gene calls are TRBV27 and TRBJ1-5, with TRBD1 matching 12 bases. Germline-derived CDR1 and CDR2 are MNHEY and SMNVEV (reference sequence). Trimming took 6 bases from V and 6 from J; bases not matched to a gene: 6. The CDR3 runs 15 residues. CDR3 residues: CASSLGQGAGQPQHF. Here the CDR3 DNA reads TGTGCCAGCAGCCTGGGACAGGGGGCTGGTCAGCCCCAGCATTTT.

The rearrangement uses TRBV18 and TRBJ1-1; D unclear. CDR3 length equals 14 residues. The germline V gene has CDR1 KGHSH and CDR2 LQKENI. The V end lost 0 bases, the J end lost 3 bases, and 8 bases lay between the germline ends. CDR3 nucleotides: TGTGCCAGCTCACCACCGGGCAGTCACACTGAAGCTTTCTTT. This encodes CASSPPGSHTEAFF.

The chain employs TRBV6-1 and TRBJ2-3, with a tentative D call TRBD2 (7 bases). CDR1 is MNHNS and CDR2 is SASEGT in the germline V gene. Trimming cost V 2 bases and J 2 bases, with 11 bases left between them. This CDR3 has 15 amino acids. In DNA, the CDR3 is TGTGCCAGCAGTGAACCGGGGGGCATCACAGATACGCAGTATTTT. Translating gives CASSEPGGITDTQYF.

Details on this clone: At one of its ends the junction is not consistent with the germline gene, which may arise from a read error. The V and J genes are TRBV5-1 and TRBJ1-1; D call uncertain. There are 12 residues in the CDR3. Germline CDR1 SGHRS, CDR2 YFSETQ. The chain's CDR3 is CAGSLLGGGDFF. The DNA for the CDR3 is TGCGCCGGCAGCCTCCTCGGTGGTGGAGATTTCTTT.

The rearrangement uses TRBV19 and TRBJ1-5; 8 nucleotides line up with TRBD1. The junction had 5 bases not matched to a gene; V was cut back by 5 bases and J by 5 bases. Per the germline V gene, CDR1 is LNHDA and CDR2 is SQIVND (reference sequence). CDR3 size: 14 residues. The DNA of the CDR3 is TGTGCCAGTAGTCCTCGGACAGGGCATCAGCCCCAGCATTTT. This translates into CASSPRTGHQPQHF.

J is TRBJ1-1 and V is TRBV30; 8 bases are a match to TRBD1. This CDR3 spans 16 amino acids. The germline V gene encodes CDR1 GTSNPN and CDR2 SVGIG (reference sequence). V was pared by 4 bases and J by 0 bases, with 10 bases of the junction left unmatched. In DNA, the CDR3 is TGTGCCTGGACCACACTCGGACAGGGAATGAACACTGAAGCTTTCTTT. Amino acid sequence: CAWTTLGQGMNTEAFF.

The chain uses TRBV2 and TRBJ1-2, with D possibly matching TRBD1 (6 bases). Germline loops: CDR1 SNHLY, CDR2 FYNNEI. V gave up 6 bases and J gave up 8 bases, with 13 bases separating them. The CDR3 runs 12 residues. The DNA for the CDR3 is TGTGCCAGCAGGCTTACAGGGCAGGGCTACACCTTC. Amino acid sequence: CASRLTGQGYTF.

The V call is TRBV5-1, the J call TRBJ2-1; 12 nucleotides match TRBD1. The length of the CDR3 is 16 residues. V was pared by 4 bases and J by 8 bases, with 10 bases of the junction left unmatched. Per germline, CDR1 SGHRS and CDR2 YFSETQ. The CDR3 coding sequence is TGCGCCAGCAGCCCGGGGGGACAGGGGGCGCGTTATGAGCAGTTCTTC. Translation gives CASSPGGQGARYEQFF.

The chain combines TRBV2 with TRBJ1-1; D ambiguous. Germline values: CDR1 SNHLY, CDR2 FYNNEI. The CDR3 extends over 12 amino acids. With 3 bases removed from V and 8 bases from J, the gap between germline ends came to 10 bases. The CDR3 reads CASSDNSLEAFF. The DNA of the CDR3 is TGTGCCAGCAGTGATAACAGCTTAGAAGCTTTCTTT. The full variable domain, completed using reference TRBV2 and TRBJ1-1, is EPEVTQTPSHQVTQMGQEVILRCVPISNHLYFYWYRQILGQKVEFLVSFYNNEISEKSEIFDDQFSVERPDGSNFTLKIRSTKLEDSAMYFCASSDNSLEAFFGQGTRLTVV.

This chain connects TRBV7-8 to TRBJ2-5; 7 bases fit TRBD2. This CDR3 has 18 amino acids. V gave up 5 bases and J gave up 1 base; unmatched junction bases: 16. The germline CDR1 and CDR2 sequences are SGHVS and FQNEAQ. This CDR3 is CASSPPFGNLAVQETQYF. The CDR3 DNA follows: TGTGCCAGCAGCCCCCCCTTCGGTAACCTAGCGGTCCAAGAGACCCAGTACTTC.

This sequence joins TRBV5-6 and TRBJ1-1; D is perhaps TRBD1 (5 bases). The CDR3 is 13 amino acids. From germline, CDR1 is SGHDT and CDR2 YYEEEE. Trimming removed 5 bases from V and 3 bases from J, with 11 bases in between. CDR3 sequence: CASSRDRDTEAFF. CDR3 DNA: TGTGCCAGCAGTCGAGACAGAGACACTGAAGCTTTCTTT. The complete variable domain, with remaining parts taken from reference TRBV5-6 and TRBJ1-1, reads DAGVTQSPTHLIKTRGQQVTLRCSPKSGHDTVSWYQQALGQGPQFIFQYYEEEERQRGNFPDRFSGHQFPNYSSELNVNALLLGDSALYLCASSRDRDTEAFFGQGTRLTVV.

The chain recombines TRBV12-5 with TRBJ2-7; tentative D call: TRBD2 (6 bases). V lost 7 bases and J 6 bases, leaving 19 bases between the germline ends. The germline V gene encodes CDR1 LGHNT and CDR2 FRNRAP. The CDR3 covers 14 residues. The CDR3: CASALGGSFGEQYF. CDR3 nucleotide sequence: TGTGCTAGTGCCCTTGGAGGGTCTTTCGGCGAGCAGTACTTC.

This chain joins TRBV5-1 and TRBJ2-3; D possibly corresponds to TRBD1 (6 bases). V lost 2 bases and J 4 bases, leaving 11 bases between the germline ends. Germline V CDR1 and CDR2: SGHRS, YFSETQ. The CDR3 is made up of 14 amino acids. CDR3 loop: CASSLYRVADTQYF. CDR3 DNA: TGCGCCAGCAGCTTATACAGGGTCGCAGATACGCAGTATTTT.

This chain joins TRBV6-6 and TRBJ2-7; tentative D call: TRBD1 (8 bases). V was pared by 5 bases and J by 9 bases, with 23 bases between. The CDR3 contains 15 residues. The germline gives CDR1 MNHNY, CDR2 SVGAGI (reference sequence). The CDR3 reads CASSPRTGRDLGQYF. The CDR3 nucleotides read TGTGCCAGCAGTCCTCGGACAGGGAGGGACTTGGGGCAGTACTTC.

The rearrangement joins TRBV19 to TRBJ1-2; D is possibly TRBD1 (5 bases). The germline V gene encodes CDR1 LNHDA and CDR2 SQIVND (reference sequence). The ends were cut back, 5 bases at V and 1 base at J, with 5 bases in the middle. This CDR3 contains 12 residues. The CDR3 spells CASSDSNYGYTF. Here the CDR3 DNA reads TGTGCCAGTAGTGACAGTAACTATGGCTACACCTTC.

The sample holds one count of this clone. The J gene is TRBJ2-7, the V gene TRBV19, with TRBD2 matching 16 bases. The V and J ends lost 8 bases and 5 bases, in that order; junction bases with no gene match: 18. Germline loops: CDR1 LNHDA, CDR2 SQIVND (reference sequence). CDR3 length equals 19 residues. The CDR3 loop is CASSDPGTSGRAIYNEQYF. The CDR3 DNA is TGTGCCAGTTCCGACCCGGGGACTAGCGGGAGGGCCATCTACAACGAGCAGTACTTC.

The chain carries TRBV11-2 and TRBJ1-5; D call uncertain. Germline V gives CDR1 SGHAT, CDR2 FQNNGV. V lost 1 base and J 4 bases, leaving 8 bases between the germline ends. CDR3 length equals 14 residues. This chain's CDR3 is CASSLVGGNQPQHF. CDR3 bases: TGTGCCAGCAGCTTAGTAGGAGGGAATCAGCCCCAGCATTTT.

The V gene is TRBV30, the J gene TRBJ1-1, with D possibly being TRBD1 (6 bases). The germline gives CDR1 GTSNPN, CDR2 SVGIG (reference sequence). Trimming removed 4 bases from V and 4 bases from J, with 22 bases in between. The length of the CDR3 is 16 residues. The CDR3 reads CAWTTGEWSSRTEAFF. The CDR3 DNA reads as TGTGCCTGGACGACAGGTGAGTGGTCGAGTCGCACTGAAGCTTTCTTT.

This chain uses TRBV4-2 with TRBJ1-1, with unresolved D. This CDR3 contains 16 residues. Trimming pared 3 bases from V and 0 bases from J, leaving 14 bases between. Germline V gene data show CDR1 as LGHNA and CDR2 as YNFKEQ. The CDR3 spells CASSHDLQNLNTEAFF. Written as DNA, the CDR3 is TGTGCCAGCAGCCATGATTTACAGAACTTGAACACTGAAGCTTTCTTT.

The chain has TRBV5-6 and TRBJ1-2, with 12 bases matching TRBD1. The CDR3 loop spans 18 amino acids. CDR1 is SGHDT and CDR2 is YYEEEE in the germline V gene. The trim removed 5 bases at V and 3 bases at J, leaving 14 bases unmatched. For the CDR3, the DNA is TGTGCCAGCAGTCCAATGGCCGGGACAGGGGGCGCCTACTATGGCTACACCTTC. Translating gives CASSPMAGTGGAYYGYTF.

The chain employs TRBV6-1 and TRBJ2-2; D ambiguous. Germline V CDR1 and CDR2: MNHNS, SASEGT. V lost 6 bases and J 8 bases, leaving 13 bases between the germline ends. The CDR3 runs 13 residues. The CDR3 protein is CASSISLPGELFF. In DNA, the CDR3 is TGTGCCAGCAGCATTAGTCTTCCGGGGGAGCTGTTTTTT.

This rearrangement joins TRBV11-3 to TRBJ2-3; D gene unclear. CDR1 SGHNT and CDR2 YENEEA come from the germline V gene. The CDR3 length is 13 residues. Trimming took off 1 base at V and 5 bases at J, with 7 bases between the two ends. The CDR3 sequence is CASSLGSLDTQYF. For the CDR3, the DNA is TGTGCCAGCAGCTTAGGCAGTCTAGATACGCAGTATTTT.

The rearrangement uses TRBV4-2 and TRBJ1-6, with 10 bases lining up with TRBD1. V gave up 0 bases and J gave up 7 bases; unmatched junction bases: 0. Germline values: CDR1 LGHNA, CDR2 YNFKEQ. The CDR3 loop spans 15 amino acids. CDR3 sequence: CASSQEDRGNSPLHF. CDR3 sequence (DNA): TGTGCCAGCAGCCAAGAGGACAGGGGGAATTCACCCCTCCACTTT.

V is TRBV7-8 and J is TRBJ2-1; 7 nucleotides line up with TRBD1. The CDR3 length is 18 residues. Germline V lookup: CDR1 SGHVS, CDR2 FQNEAQ. V shed 5 bases and J 2 bases; nucleotides not matched to a gene: 15. The CDR3 DNA reads as TGTGCCAGCAGCCTACCTCCCCACAGGGGTGGCACCTACAATGAGCAGTTCTTC. It encodes CASSLPPHRGGTYNEQFF.

The V and J genes are TRBV5-1 and TRBJ2-7; possible D gene TRBD1, 6 bases. The length of the CDR3 is 14 residues. CDR1 and CDR2 from the germline V gene are SGHRS and YFSETQ. V lost 2 bases and J lost 1, with 10 bases in between. In DNA, the CDR3 is TGCGCCAGCAGCTTCCTACAGGGTTCCTACGAGCAGTACTTC. Translated, it gives CASSFLQGSYEQYF.